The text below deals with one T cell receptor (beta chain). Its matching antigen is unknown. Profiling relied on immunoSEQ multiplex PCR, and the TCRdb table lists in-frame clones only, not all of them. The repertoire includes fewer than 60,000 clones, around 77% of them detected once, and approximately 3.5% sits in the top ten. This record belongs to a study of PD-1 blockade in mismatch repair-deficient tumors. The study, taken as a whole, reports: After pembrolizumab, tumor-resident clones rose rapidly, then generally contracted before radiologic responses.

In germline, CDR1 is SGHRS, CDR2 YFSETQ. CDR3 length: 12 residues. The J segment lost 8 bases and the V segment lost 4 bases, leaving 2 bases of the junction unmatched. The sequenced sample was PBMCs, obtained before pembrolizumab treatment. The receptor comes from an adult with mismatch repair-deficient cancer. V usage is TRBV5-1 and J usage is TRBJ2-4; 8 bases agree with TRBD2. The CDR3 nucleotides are TGCGCCAGCAGCCCGGGGGGGGACATTCAGTACTTC. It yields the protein CASSPGGDIQYF.